The rows below give T cell receptor beta chains drawn from one sample of a study of shared clonotypes between healthy human individuals. Assay used: immunoSEQ multiplex PCR; TCRdb lists only in-frame clones, some missing. The sample gives some 660,000 clones, less than 80% of which show up once; around 2% is in the top ten. Sequencing was performed on memory CD4+ T cells sorted from blood. Every receptor here comes from a woman aged 25-40 years in good health. Both conserved end residues are part of each CDR3. Each record gives: D gene, clone size, V gene, J gene, CDR3 protein, CDR3 DNA. D genes are given only for firm matches. For some rows the clone size is stated as once, few or many, or as a class when expanded; others skip it.

D: NA; size: NA; V: TRBV7-8; J: TRBJ2-1; CDR3: CASSRHDPLYNEQFF; DNA: TGTGCCAGCAGCCGACACGACCCCCTCTACAATGAGCAGTTCTTC
D: TRBD2; size: few; V: TRBV13; J: TRBJ2-5; CDR3: CASSLTSAETQYF; DNA: TGTGCCAGCAGCTTAACTAGCGCCGAGACCCAGTACTTC
D: NA; size: NA; V: TRBV7-8; J: TRBJ2-5; CDR3: CASSPSALIGRGETQYF; DNA: TGTGCCAGCAGCCCCTCTGCACTTATTGGGCGGGGCGAGACCCAGTACTTC
D: NA; size: NA; V: TRBV6-1; J: TRBJ1-4; CDR3: CASSDRGQRDEKLFF; DNA: TGTGCCAGCAGTGATCGGGGGCAACGCGACGAAAAACTGTTTTTT
D: NA; size: few; V: TRBV6-1; J: TRBJ1-1; CDR3: CASSLTTQNTEAFF; DNA: TGTGCCAGCAGTCTGACGACACAGAACACTGAAGCTTTCTTT
D: NA; size: many; V: TRBV7-8; J: TRBJ2-7; CDR3: CASSWSAKSEQYF; DNA: TGTGCCAGCAGCTGGTCTGCTAAATCCGAGCAGTACTTC
D: TRBD2; size: NA; V: TRBV28; J: TRBJ2-7; CDR3: CASSAPGLAGGYEQYF; DNA: TGTGCCAGCAGTGCCCCGGGACTAGCGGGAGGTTACGAGCAGTACTTC
D: NA; size: NA; V: TRBV27; J: TRBJ2-3; CDR3: CASRALDYTDTQYF; DNA: TGTGCCAGCAGGGCCCTTGATTACACAGATACGCAGTATTTT
D: TRBD2; size: NA; V: TRBV5-6; J: TRBJ2-1; CDR3: CASSLRLRLAGHEQFF; DNA: TGTGCCAGCAGCTTGCGTCTGCGACTAGCGGGCCATGAGCAGTTCTTC
D: TRBD2; size: NA; V: TRBV15; J: TRBJ2-2; CDR3: CATSRSAGEYTGELFF; DNA: TGTGCCACCAGCAGATCCGCGGGAGAATACACCGGGGAGCTGTTTTTT
D: NA; size: NA; V: TRBV30; J: TRBJ1-2; CDR3: CAWSVRGYYGYTF; DNA: TGTGCCTGGAGTGTACGGGGGTACTATGGCTACACCTTC
D: NA; size: few; V: TRBV6-5; J: TRBJ2-2; CDR3: CASSSGRDTGELFF; DNA: TGTGCCAGCAGTTCAGGGCGCGACACCGGGGAGCTGTTTTTT
D: TRBD1; size: NA; V: TRBV28; J: TRBJ2-1; CDR3: CASTGSGTGQFKQFF; DNA: TGTGCCAGCACCGGGTCCGGGACAGGGCAATTCAAGCAGTTCTTC
D: NA; size: NA; V: TRBV28; J: TRBJ2-2; CDR3: CASSQPGSKRELFF; DNA: TGTGCCAGCAGTCAGCCGGGATCAAAGAGGGAGCTGTTTTTT
D: NA; size: NA; V: TRBV28; J: TRBJ1-1; CDR3: CASSLGHLPEAFF; DNA: TGTGCCAGCAGTTTAGGCCACCTACCTGAAGCTTTCTTT
D: NA; size: few; V: TRBV30; J: TRBJ2-3; CDR3: CAWTPGSDTQYF; DNA: TGTGCCTGGACCCCCGGATCAGATACGCAGTATTTT
D: NA; size: NA; V: TRBV21-1; J: TRBJ2-1; CDR3: CASSKRTSGSYNEQFF; DNA: TGTGCCAGCAGCAAAAGGACTTCAGGCTCCTACAATGAGCAGTTCTTC
D: TRBD1; size: NA; V: TRBV9; J: TRBJ2-7; CDR3: CASSVQEDREQYF; DNA: TGTGCCAGCAGCGTACAGGAGGACAGGGAGCAGTACTTC
D: TRBD1; size: NA; V: TRBV5-1; J: TRBJ2-7; CDR3: CASGIIDRAYEQYF; DNA: TGCGCCAGCGGTATTATAGACAGGGCGTACGAGCAGTACTTC
D: NA; size: NA; V: TRBV28; J: TRBJ2-1; CDR3: CASSLNWGGANNNEQFF; DNA: TGTGCCAGCAGTTTAAATTGGGGGGGCGCAAACAACAATGAGCAGTTCTTC
D: NA; size: once; V: TRBV6-5; J: TRBJ2-4; CDR3: CATSGAGAAKNIQYF; DNA: TGTGCCACCTCAGGGGCAGGGGCTGCCAAAAACATTCAGTACTTC
D: NA; size: NA; V: TRBV15; J: TRBJ2-3; CDR3: CATSRDGEKGQYF; DNA: TGTGCCACCAGCAGAGATGGGGAGAAGGGGCAGTATTTT
D: NA; size: NA; V: TRBV28; J: TRBJ1-1; CDR3: CASSPRTLNTEAFF; DNA: TGTGCCAGCAGCCCTCGGACCTTGAACACTGAAGCTTTCTTT
D: NA; size: NA; V: TRBV6-1; J: TRBJ2-5; CDR3: CASSENGETQYF; DNA: TGTGCCAGCAGTGAAAATGGGGAGACCCAGTACTTC